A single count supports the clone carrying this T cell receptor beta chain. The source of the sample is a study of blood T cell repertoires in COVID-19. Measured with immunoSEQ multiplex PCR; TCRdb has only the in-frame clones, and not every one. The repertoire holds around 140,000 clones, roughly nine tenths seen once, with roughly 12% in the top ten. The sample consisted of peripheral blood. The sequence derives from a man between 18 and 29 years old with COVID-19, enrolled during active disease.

The CDR3 spells CASSIQWSGELFF. The CDR3 DNA sequence: TGTGCCAGCAGTATACAGTGGTCCGGGGAGCTGTTTTTT. This rearrangement joins TRBV27 to TRBJ2-2; D uncertain. CDR3 length equals 13 residues. Germline CDR1 and CDR2: MNHEY and SMNVEV (reference sequence). V dropped 5 bases and J dropped 6 bases, with 10 bases sitting between them.